Listed below are T cell receptor beta chains from one sample, sequenced in a study of blood T cell repertoires in COVID-19. TCRdb's copy holds only in-frame clones and misses some; the assay was immunoSEQ multiplex PCR. The data contain roughly 55,000 clones, under 85% of them singletons. Sequences were obtained from peripheral blood. These receptors were taken from a man aged 55 to 70 with acute or convalescent COVID-19. CDR3s leave out the opening cysteine and the closing phenylalanine or tryptophan. Fields, in order: J gene, clone size, V gene, CDR3 protein. Only some rows state a clone size, as once, few, many or a class for expanded clones.

>TRBJ1-4|-|TRBV7-9
ASSLGGQGGEKLF
>TRBJ1-1|-|TRBV6-5
ASRAGSAF
>TRBJ1-5|-|TRBV28
ASSLGGSQPQH
>TRBJ2-5|-|TRBV20-1
SASPGLAAAQETQY
>TRBJ1-3|-|TRBV9
ASSVAGQGNTIY
>TRBJ2-1|-|TRBV24-1
ATSGGRGPYNEQF
>TRBJ1-1|-|TRBV18
ASSPGGASTEAF
>TRBJ2-2|-|TRBV5-1
ASSPGTALNTGELF
>TRBJ1-2|-|TRBV6-1
ASSEAGTANYGYT
>TRBJ1-2|few|TRBV29-1
SVGGQNYGYT
>TRBJ1-5|-|TRBV29-1
SVSTGTGNGQPQH
>TRBJ1-1|-|TRBV5-1
ASSLNQNTEAF
>TRBJ1-4|-|TRBV2
ASRPRSTNEKLF
>TRBJ1-2|-|TRBV29-1
SVEWGQGSYT
>TRBJ1-5|once|TRBV7-9
ASSLTGTGDQPQH
>TRBJ1-6|once|TRBV11-2
ASSLFGDRANSPLH
>TRBJ1-2|-|TRBV2
ASRDRGINYGYT
>TRBJ2-7|-|TRBV5-1
ASSSDSYYYEQY
>TRBJ1-5|-|TRBV27
ASSFYNQPQH
>TRBJ1-5|few|TRBV19
ASSTPRTGVEPQH
>TRBJ2-7|-|TRBV5-1
ASSLSQGVGEQY
>TRBJ1-2|-|TRBV13
ASSLGGDRANYGYT
>TRBJ2-2|-|TRBV11-3
ASSLSQVWSGNTGELF
>TRBJ1-5|-|TRBV6-1
ASSESTPGGQPQH
>TRBJ2-2|-|TRBV24-1
ATSDWGDANTGELF
>TRBJ2-1|-|TRBV9
ASSLRTGGTYNEQF
>TRBJ1-6|-|TRBV7-3
ASSLSGGYDSPLH
>TRBJ1-3|-|TRBV10-3
ATAKGGPGNTIY
>TRBJ2-5|-|TRBV6-5
ATRWGQIEETQY
>TRBJ1-2|once|TRBV12-5
ASAFGQSYGYT
>TRBJ2-1|once|TRBV19
ASSDPASAVANEQF
>TRBJ2-5|-|TRBV5-5
ASSLAGVAETQY
>TRBJ1-2|-|TRBV7-8
ASSRHMDTKGYT
>TRBJ1-1|-|TRBV9
ASSTGDRGTEAF
>TRBJ2-5|-|TRBV9
ASSVQGNGETQY
>TRBJ2-7|-|TRBV6-5
ASKRKGAPYEQY
>TRBJ1-2|-|TRBV5-8
ASSYRRGDYGYT
>TRBJ2-3|few|TRBV11-2
ASSTGLAGSTQY
>TRBJ1-2|-|TRBV2
ASSGQGGGYT
>TRBJ1-1|few|TRBV5-1
ASSPGTATTEAF
>TRBJ1-2|-|TRBV5-6
ASSVVGDYGYT
>TRBJ2-5|-|TRBV7-2
ASSSSPRGFQETQY
>TRBJ1-2|-|TRBV14
ASSPSQGNYGYT
>TRBJ1-5|-|TRBV2
ASSEDSGQPQH
>TRBJ2-1|-|TRBV9
ASSVVREYNEQF
>TRBJ2-3|few|TRBV5-1
ASSFGSGGTDTQY
>TRBJ1-6|-|TRBV15
ASEPDRGDSPLH
>TRBJ1-1|-|TRBV5-1
ASSPRGLPSEAF
>TRBJ1-6|-|TRBV5-1
ASSLYYKEFSYNSPLH
>TRBJ1-5|-|TRBV24-1
ATRGRNGTALRVSNQPQH
>TRBJ2-5|once|TRBV27
ATSGLAGGQETQY
>TRBJ2-2|few|TRBV4-1
ASSQEGSGGPGELF
>TRBJ2-7|-|TRBV18
ASSPAPDSSYEQY
>TRBJ2-7|-|TRBV7-9
ASSPGDVGYEQY
>TRBJ1-4|-|TRBV5-1
ASSLGLGADEKLF
>TRBJ2-5|-|TRBV27
ASSSRRDSTTEETQY
>TRBJ1-1|-|TRBV7-3
ASSSGTVSEAF
>TRBJ1-2|once|TRBV7-2
ASSLEQGLGYGYT